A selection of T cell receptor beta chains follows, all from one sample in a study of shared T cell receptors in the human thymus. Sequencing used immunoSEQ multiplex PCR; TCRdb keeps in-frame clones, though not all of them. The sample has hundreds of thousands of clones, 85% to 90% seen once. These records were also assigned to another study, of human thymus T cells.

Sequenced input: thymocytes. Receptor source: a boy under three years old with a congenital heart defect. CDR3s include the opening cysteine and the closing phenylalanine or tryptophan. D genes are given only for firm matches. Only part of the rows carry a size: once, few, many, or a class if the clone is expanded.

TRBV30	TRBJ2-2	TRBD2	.	CAWSRGLAGHLNTGELFF	TGTGCCTGGAGTCGAGGCCTAGCGGGGCACCTGAACACCGGGGAGCTGTTTTTT
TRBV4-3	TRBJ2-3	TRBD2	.	CASSPTSGVTRDTQYF	TGCGCCAGCAGCCCGACTAGCGGGGTCACGAGAGATACGCAGTATTTT
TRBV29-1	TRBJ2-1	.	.	CSDAREQFF	TGCAGCGATGCGAGGGAGCAGTTCTTC
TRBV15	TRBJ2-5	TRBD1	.	CATSRLLDRAVETQYF	TGTGCCACCAGCAGACTCCTGGACAGGGCGGTAGAGACCCAGTACTTC
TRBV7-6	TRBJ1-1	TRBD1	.	CASSGQGSAEAFF	TGTGCCAGCAGCGGACAGGGATCAGCTGAAGCTTTCTTT
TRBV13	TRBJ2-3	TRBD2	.	CASSQRLAGGADTQYF	TGTGCCAGCAGCCAACGACTAGCGGGAGGGGCAGATACGCAGTATTTT
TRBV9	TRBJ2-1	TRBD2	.	CASSVEGREGGEQFF	TGTGCCAGCAGCGTAGAAGGGCGGGAGGGGGGTGAGCAGTTCTTC
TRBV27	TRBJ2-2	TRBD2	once	CASRGGTGELFF	TGTGCCAGCAGGGGGGGGACCGGGGAGCTGTTTTTT
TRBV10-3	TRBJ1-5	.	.	CAIREENQPQHF	TGTGCCATCCGCGAGGAGAATCAGCCCCAGCATTTT
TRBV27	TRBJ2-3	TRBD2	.	CASSLGPGGGNGTDTQYF	TGTGCCAGCAGTTTGGGCCCTGGGGGGGGGAATGGCACAGATACGCAGTATTTT
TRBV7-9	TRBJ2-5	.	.	CASSLVPGQQETQYF	TGTGCCAGCAGCTTAGTCCCAGGCCAACAAGAGACCCAGTACTTC
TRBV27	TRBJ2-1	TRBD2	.	CASSLGTSGSGEQFF	TGTGCCAGCAGTTTGGGGACTAGCGGGAGTGGCGAGCAGTTCTTC
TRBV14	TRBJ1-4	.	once	CASSPLTFSLGGTNEKLFF	TGTGCCAGCAGCCCCTTAACATTTTCCCTCGGAGGAACTAATGAAAAACTGTTTTTT
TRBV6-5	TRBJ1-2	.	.	CASRGRDGGTF	TGTGCCAGCAGGGGGAGGGACGGGGGCACCTTC
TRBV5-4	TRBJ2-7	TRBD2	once	CASSWGGAGGGHQEQYF	TGTGCCAGCAGCTGGGGGGGAGCGGGAGGAGGCCATCAAGAGCAGTACTTC
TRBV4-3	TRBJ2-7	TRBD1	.	CASSPRRQGNAYEQYF	TGCGCCAGCAGCCCAAGACGACAGGGAAATGCCTACGAGCAGTACTTC
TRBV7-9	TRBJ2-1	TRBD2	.	CASSPKTSQSSYNEQFF	TGTGCCAGCAGCCCGAAGACTAGCCAGAGCTCCTACAATGAGCAGTTCTTC
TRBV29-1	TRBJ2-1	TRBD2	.	CSVDGTSALGEQFF	TGCAGCGTTGATGGGACTAGCGCCCTGGGCGAGCAGTTCTTC
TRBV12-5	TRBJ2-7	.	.	CASGFAGYEQYF	TGTGCTAGTGGTTTCGCAGGGTACGAGCAGTACTTC
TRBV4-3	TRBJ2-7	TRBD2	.	CASSQDIEREFTYEQYF	TGCGCCAGCAGCCAAGATATCGAGCGGGAGTTCACCTACGAGCAGTACTTC
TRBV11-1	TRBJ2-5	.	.	CASSLSGARETQYF	TGTGCCAGCAGCTTGAGCGGAGCTCGGGAGACCCAGTACTTC
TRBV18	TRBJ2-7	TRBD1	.	CASSPDRVAEQYF	TGTGCCAGCTCACCAGACAGGGTAGCCGAGCAGTACTTC